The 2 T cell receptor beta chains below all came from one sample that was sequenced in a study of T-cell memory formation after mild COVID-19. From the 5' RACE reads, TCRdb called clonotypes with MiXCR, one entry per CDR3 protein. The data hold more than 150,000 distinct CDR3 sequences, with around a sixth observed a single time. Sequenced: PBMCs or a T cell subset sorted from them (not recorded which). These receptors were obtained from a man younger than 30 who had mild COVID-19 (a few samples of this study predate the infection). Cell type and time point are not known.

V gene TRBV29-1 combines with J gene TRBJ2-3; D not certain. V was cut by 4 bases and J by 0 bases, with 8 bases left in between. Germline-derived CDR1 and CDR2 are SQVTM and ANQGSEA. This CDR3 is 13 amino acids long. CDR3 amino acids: CSVGVASTDTQYF. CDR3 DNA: TGCAGCGTTGGGGTGGCTAGCACAGATACGCAGTATTTT.

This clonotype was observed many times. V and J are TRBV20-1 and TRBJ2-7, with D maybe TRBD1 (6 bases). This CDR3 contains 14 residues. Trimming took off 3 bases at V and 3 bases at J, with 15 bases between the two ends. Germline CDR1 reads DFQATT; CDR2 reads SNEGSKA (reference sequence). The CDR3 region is CSAREGQYIYEQYF. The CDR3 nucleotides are TGCAGTGCTAGGGAAGGACAGTATATCTACGAGCAGTACTTC.